One and the same sample provided the 8 T cell receptor beta chains below, sequenced in a study of blood T cell repertoires in COVID-19. Generated by immunoSEQ multiplex PCR, the TCRdb table keeps only in-frame clones and is missing some. The table shows about 50,000 clones, with about 83% occurring only once. Sequences were obtained from peripheral blood. These receptors originate from a man aged 40-49 years with acute or convalescent COVID-19.

The J gene is TRBJ2-3, the V gene TRBV24-1; D unclear. The V end was cut by 4 bases, the J end by 8 bases, with 18 bases between. Germline assignment: CDR1 KGHDR and CDR2 SFDVKD. The CDR3 totals 15 residues. CDR3 DNA: TGTGCCACCAGTGACGCGCGGCCCCTCACCGGTACGCAGTATTTT. It encodes CATSDARPLTGTQYF.

The genes are TRBV4-2 and TRBJ2-3; D is possibly TRBD2 (5 bases). Trimming took off 2 bases at V and 5 bases at J, with 11 bases between the two ends. From germline, CDR1 is LGHNA and CDR2 YNFKEQ. The CDR3 contains 14 residues. The CDR3 reads CASSQTTGRDTQYF. Here the CDR3 DNA reads TGTGCCAGCAGCCAAACGACGGGGAGAGATACGCAGTATTTT.

The rearrangement uses TRBV18 and TRBJ1-4; D perhaps matches TRBD1 (5 bases). Trimming pared 1 base from V and 2 bases from J, leaving 8 bases between. This CDR3 contains 15 residues. Germline V gene sequence: CDR1 KGHSH, CDR2 LQKENI. The CDR3, as DNA: TGTGCCAGCTCACCACGGCCAGGGACTAATGAAAAACTGTTTTTT. Amino acid sequence: CASSPRPGTNEKLFF. Variable domain in full (rest from reference TRBV18 and TRBJ1-4): NAGVMQNPRHLVRRRGQEARLRCSPMKGHSHVYWYRQLPEEGLKFMVYLQKENIIDESGMPKERFSAEFPKEGPSILRIQQVVRGDSAAYFCASSPRPGTNEKLFFGSGTQLSVL.

The CDR3 loop is CASSLARPPDTQYF. CDR3 coding DNA: TGTGCCAGCAGCTTAGCGAGGCCTCCGGATACGCAGTATTTT. The chain employs TRBV7-2 and TRBJ2-3; D is undetermined. Trimming stripped 0 bases from V and 6 bases from J, with 10 bases between. The CDR3 consists of 14 residues. The germline V gene has CDR1 SGHTA and CDR2 FQGNSA.

The chain uses TRBV25-1 and TRBJ1-3; D unclear. CDR1 and CDR2 from the germline V gene are MGHDK and SYGVNS. The CDR3 has 14 residues. The germline V and J ends were trimmed by 2 bases and 0 bases, with 5 bases remaining between them. The CDR3 bases are TGTGCCAGCAGTGAACGGGGCTCTGGAAACACCATATATTTT. This encodes CASSERGSGNTIYF.

The V gene is TRBV10-2, the J gene TRBJ2-1, with 7 positions matching TRBD2. V trimming: 4 bases; J trimming: 7 bases; junction bases outside the gene matches: 13. This CDR3 is built from 16 residues. The germline V gene encodes CDR1 WSHSY and CDR2 SAAADI. In DNA form, the CDR3 reads TGCGCCAGCAGTGCCGGCCCGTCAGCGGGAATAAATGAGCAGTTCTTC. Residues: CASSAGPSAGINEQFF.

This clone came up a few times. This chain joins TRBV9 and TRBJ2-5, with 14 bases identical to TRBD2. Germline lookup yields CDR1 SGDLS and CDR2 YYNGEE. This CDR3 contains 17 residues. J gave up 2 bases and V 4 bases, and 7 bases lay outside the gene matches. For the CDR3, the DNA is TGTGCCAGCAGCCCTGTCGGACTAGCGGGGGGTCAAGAGACCCAGTACTTC. This gives the protein CASSPVGLAGGQETQYF.

CDR3 DNA: TGCAGCGTTTGGTACCTCCGGAGGATTGGAAACACCATATATTTT. As protein: CSVWYLRRIGNTIYF. This chain uses TRBV29-1 with TRBJ1-3, with D uncertain. V was trimmed by 5 bases and J by 3 bases, leaving 17 bases between them. The V gene's germline CDR1 is SQVTM and CDR2 ANQGSEA. The CDR3 runs 15 residues.